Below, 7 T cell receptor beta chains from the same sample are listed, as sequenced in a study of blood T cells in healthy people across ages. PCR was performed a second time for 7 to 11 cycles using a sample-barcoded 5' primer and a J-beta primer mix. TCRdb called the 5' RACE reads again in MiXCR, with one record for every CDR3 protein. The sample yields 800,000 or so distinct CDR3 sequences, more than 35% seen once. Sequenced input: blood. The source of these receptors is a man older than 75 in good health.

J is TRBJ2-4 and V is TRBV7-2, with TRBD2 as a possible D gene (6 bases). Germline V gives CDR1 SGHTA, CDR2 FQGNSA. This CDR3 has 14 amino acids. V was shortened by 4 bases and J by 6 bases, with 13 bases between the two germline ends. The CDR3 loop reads CASSWGTSTNIQYF. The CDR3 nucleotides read TGTGCCAGCAGCTGGGGGACTTCCACAAACATTCAGTACTTC.

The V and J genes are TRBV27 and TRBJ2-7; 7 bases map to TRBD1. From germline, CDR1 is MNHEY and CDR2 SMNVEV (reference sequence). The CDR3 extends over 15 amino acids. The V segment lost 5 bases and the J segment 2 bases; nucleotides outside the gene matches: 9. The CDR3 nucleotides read TGTGCCAGCAGTCTCACAGGGGCTAACCCCTACGAGCAGTACTTC. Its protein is CASSLTGANPYEQYF.

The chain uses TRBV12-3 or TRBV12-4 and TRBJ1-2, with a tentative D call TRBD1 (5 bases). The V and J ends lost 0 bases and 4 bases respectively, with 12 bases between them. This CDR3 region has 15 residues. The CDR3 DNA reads TGTGCCAGCAGTTTAGCGCCCAGGGCGGCCTATGGCTACACCTTC. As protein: CASSLAPRAAYGYTF.

The CDR3 spells CASRDTGNRNQPQHF. In DNA, the CDR3 is TGTGCCAGCAGAGACACAGGGAATAGGAATCAGCCCCAGCATTTT. V is TRBV2 and J is TRBJ1-5; perhaps TRBD1 as D (6 bases). The germline gives CDR1 SNHLY, CDR2 FYNNEI. CDR3 size: 15 residues. The V end lost 6 bases, the J end lost 4 bases, and 16 bases lay between the germline ends.

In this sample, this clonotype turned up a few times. The CDR3 nucleotides are TGTGCCAGCAGTAGAAATTGGGGGACTAGCATAGATGAGCAGTTCTTC. Translated, it gives CASSRNWGTSIDEQFF. This chain joins TRBV5-5 and TRBJ2-1, with 9 positions matching TRBD2. CDR1 SGHKS and CDR2 YYEKEE come from the germline V gene (reference sequence). The CDR3 contains 16 residues. After removal of 5 bases from V and 8 bases from J, the junction contained 14 bases not matched to a gene. Full variable domain (remainder filled in from reference TRBV5-5 and TRBJ2-1): DAGVTQSPTHLIKTRGQQVTLRCSPISGHKSVSWYQQVLGQGPQFIFQYYEKEERGRGNFPDRFSARQFPNYSSELNVNALLLGDSALYLCASSRNWGTSIDEQFFGPGTRLTVL.

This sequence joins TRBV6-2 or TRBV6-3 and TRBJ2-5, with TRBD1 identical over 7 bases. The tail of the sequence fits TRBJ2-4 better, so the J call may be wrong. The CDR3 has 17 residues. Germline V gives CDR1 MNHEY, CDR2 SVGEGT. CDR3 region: CASSSLGQVEDKNIQYF. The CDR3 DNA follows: TGTGCCAGCAGTTCCCTTGGACAGGTGGAAGACAAAAACATTCAGTACTTC.

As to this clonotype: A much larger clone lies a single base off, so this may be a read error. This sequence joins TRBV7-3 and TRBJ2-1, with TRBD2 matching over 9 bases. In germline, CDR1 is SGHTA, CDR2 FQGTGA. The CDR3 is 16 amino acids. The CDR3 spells CASSFSSGSAYNGQFF. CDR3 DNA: TGTGCCAGCAGCTTCAGTAGCGGGAGTGCCTACAATGGGCAGTTCTTC.